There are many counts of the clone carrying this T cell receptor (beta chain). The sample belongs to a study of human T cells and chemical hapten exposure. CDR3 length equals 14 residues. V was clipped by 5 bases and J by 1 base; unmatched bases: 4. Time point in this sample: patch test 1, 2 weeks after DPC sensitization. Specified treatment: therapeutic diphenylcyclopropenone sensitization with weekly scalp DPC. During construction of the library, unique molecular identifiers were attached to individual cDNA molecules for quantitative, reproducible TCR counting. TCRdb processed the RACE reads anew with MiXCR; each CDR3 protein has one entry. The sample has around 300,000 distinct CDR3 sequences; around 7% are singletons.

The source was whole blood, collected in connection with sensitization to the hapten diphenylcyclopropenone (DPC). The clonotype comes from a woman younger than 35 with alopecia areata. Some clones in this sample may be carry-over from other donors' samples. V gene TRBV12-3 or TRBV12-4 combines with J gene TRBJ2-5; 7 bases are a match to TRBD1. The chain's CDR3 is CASSPRTGQETQYF. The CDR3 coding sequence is TGTGCCAGCAGTCCTCGGACAGGCCAAGAGACCCAGTACTTC.